This TCR beta chain was obtained from a study of beta chain features in type 1 diabetes. Reverse transcribing all isolated RNA meant expressed TCRB transcripts were sequenced. About 3.5 million reads per sample on average were obtained from naive, central memory and regulatory T cell samples. The method was immunoSEQ multiplex PCR; TCRdb's version includes in-frame clones alone and lacks a portion of them. The data contain 150,000 to 200,000 clones, about 8.3% of them seen just once; the ten biggest clones take up around 0.5%. CDR1 and CDR2 from the germline V gene are SGDLS and YYNGEE. This CDR3 is 13 amino acids long. Trimming cost V 6 bases and J 8 bases, with 12 bases left between them. As to this clone: The antigen remains unidentified.

Sorting of CD4+ naive, central memory, regulatory and stem cell-like memory cells was performed via CD45RO/CCR7/CD25/CD127/CD95/CD27. Whole-study findings and limits: More deletions and fewer insertions at VDJ junctions were seen in type 1 diabetes patients. The naive, central memory and Treg TCRB repertoires of patients appeared to be more similar to one another than those of healthy donors. When Type 1 diabetes patients were examined, their TCRB CDR3s proved moderately but significantly shorter in all four CD4+ subsets.

The J gene is TRBJ1-6, the V gene TRBV9; the D gene is possibly TRBD1 (5 bases). The source material was central memory CD4+ T cells from blood. This TCR came from a woman aged 18 to 35 with type 1 diabetes. Written as DNA, the CDR3 is TGTGCCAGCACAAGGACATCTGATTCACCCCTCCACTTT. Residues: CASTRTSDSPLHF.